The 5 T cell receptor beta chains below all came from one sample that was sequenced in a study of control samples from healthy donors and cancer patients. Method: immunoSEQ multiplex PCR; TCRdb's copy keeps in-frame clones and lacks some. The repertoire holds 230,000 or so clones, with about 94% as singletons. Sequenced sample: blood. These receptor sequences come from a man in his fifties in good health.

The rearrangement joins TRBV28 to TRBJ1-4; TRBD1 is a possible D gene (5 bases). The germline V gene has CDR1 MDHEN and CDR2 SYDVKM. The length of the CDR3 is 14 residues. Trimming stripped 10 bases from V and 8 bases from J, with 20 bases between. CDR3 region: CATREGPGREKLFF. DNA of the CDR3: TGTGCCACCCGGGAGGGGCCAGGGAGGGAAAAACTGTTTTTT.

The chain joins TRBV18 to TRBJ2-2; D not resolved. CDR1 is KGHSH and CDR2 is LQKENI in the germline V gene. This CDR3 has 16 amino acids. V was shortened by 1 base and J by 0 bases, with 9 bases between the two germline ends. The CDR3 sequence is CASSPQWSTNTGELFF. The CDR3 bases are TGTGCCAGCTCACCACAATGGAGTACGAACACCGGGGAGCTGTTTTTT.

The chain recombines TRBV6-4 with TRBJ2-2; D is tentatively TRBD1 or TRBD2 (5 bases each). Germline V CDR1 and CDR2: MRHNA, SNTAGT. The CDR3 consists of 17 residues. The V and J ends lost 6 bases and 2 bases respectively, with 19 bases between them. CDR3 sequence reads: CASSKRGRGPNTGELFF. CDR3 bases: TGTGCCAGCAGCAAACGGGGTAGGGGCCCCAACACCGGGGAGCTGTTTTTT.

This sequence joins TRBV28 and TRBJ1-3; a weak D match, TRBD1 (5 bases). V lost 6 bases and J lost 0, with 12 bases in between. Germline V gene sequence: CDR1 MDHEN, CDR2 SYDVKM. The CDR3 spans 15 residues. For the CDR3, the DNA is TGTGCCAGCAGGCGGACGGGGCGCTCTGGAAACACCATATATTTT. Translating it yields CASRRTGRSGNTIYF. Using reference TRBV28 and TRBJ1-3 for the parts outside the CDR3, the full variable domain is DVKVTQSSRYLVKRTGEKVFLECVQDMDHENMFWYRQDPGLGLRLIYFSYDVKMKEKGDIPEGYSVSREKKERFSLILESASTNQTSMYLCASRRTGRSGNTIYFGEGSWLTVV.

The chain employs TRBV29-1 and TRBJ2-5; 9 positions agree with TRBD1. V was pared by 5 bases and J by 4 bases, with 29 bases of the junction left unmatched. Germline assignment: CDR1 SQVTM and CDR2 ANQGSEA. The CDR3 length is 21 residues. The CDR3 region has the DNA TGCAGCGTTTCGACAGGGGGAGTTGAATGGACCCTCCCCCTCGATGGAGAGACCCAGTACTTC. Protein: CSVSTGGVEWTLPLDGETQYF.